These T cell receptor beta chains were read from a single sample in a study of blood T cell repertoires in COVID-19. Measured with immunoSEQ multiplex PCR; TCRdb has only the in-frame clones, and not every one. The repertoire consists of 400,000 to 550,000 clones, with about 85% occurring once and the leading ten covering almost 2%. Source material: PBMCs or T cells enriched from blood (not recorded which). The receptors derive from a woman under 30 with acute COVID-19. The CDR3 runs from the conserved cysteine through the conserved F or W. A D gene is named only where the DNA matches it firmly. Clone size is given for some rows only: seen once, a few or many times, or a class if the clone is expanded.

>TRBJ1-2|NA|NA|TRBV28
CASSLFVGAGKNGYTF
TGTGCCAGCAGCCTATTTGTAGGGGCAGGGAAGAATGGCTACACCTTC
>TRBJ2-7|TRBD1|few|TRBV28
CASSNRDRGYEQYF
TGTGCCAGCTCGAACCGGGACAGGGGATACGAGCAGTACTTC
>TRBJ1-2|NA|NA|TRBV30
CAWQGSYGYTF
TGTGCCTGGCAGGGAAGCTATGGCTACACCTTC
>TRBJ2-1|TRBD2|once|TRBV7-2
CASSLRWSGKGLGEQFF
TGTGCCAGCAGCCTCCGTTGGAGCGGGAAAGGTCTTGGTGAGCAGTTCTTC
>TRBJ1-2|TRBD1|NA|TRBV2
CASSPDRDNLYGYTF
TGTGCCAGCAGCCCGGACAGGGATAACCTCTATGGCTACACCTTC
>TRBJ2-1|NA|NA|TRBV4-3
CASSQDWTRDEQFF
TGCGCCAGCAGCCAAGATTGGACGCGGGATGAGCAGTTCTTC
>TRBJ2-5|NA|NA|TRBV19
CASSARRGLETQYF
TGTGCCAGTAGCGCGCGTAGGGGTTTGGAGACCCAGTACTTC
>TRBJ1-2|TRBD1|NA|TRBV5-1
CASSLARDRSNYGYTF
TGCGCCAGCAGCTTGGCCCGGGACAGATCTAACTATGGCTACACCTTC
>TRBJ2-7|NA|NA|TRBV6-1
CASSYLSSYYEQYF
TGTGCCAGCAGTTATCTGAGCTCTTACTACGAGCAGTACTTC
>TRBJ1-2|TRBD1|NA|TRBV7-2
CASRNGDRVYGYTF
TGTGCCAGCAGGAACGGGGACAGGGTCTATGGCTACACCTTC
>TRBJ1-1|TRBD1|NA|TRBV29-1
CSVLDRAGEAFF
TGCAGCGTCTTGGACAGGGCCGGTGAAGCTTTCTTT
>TRBJ2-5|NA|NA|TRBV2
CASMRNQETQYF
TGTGCCAGCATGCGGAACCAAGAGACCCAGTACTTC
>TRBJ2-2|NA|NA|TRBV9
CASSRTMDTGELFF
TGTGCCAGCAGTCGTACTATGGACACCGGGGAGCTGTTTTTT
>TRBJ2-1|TRBD1|NA|TRBV5-1
CASSWLGTGANNEQFF
TGCGCCAGCAGCTGGTTAGGGACAGGGGCAAATAATGAGCAGTTCTTC
>TRBJ2-1|TRBD2|NA|TRBV10-1
CASSGPLAGSYNEQFF
TGCGCCAGCAGTGGCCCACTAGCGGGGTCCTACAATGAGCAGTTCTTC
>TRBJ2-1|TRBD2|NA|TRBV24-1
CATSDLPGLAGYNEQFF
TGTGCCACCAGTGATTTGCCGGGACTAGCGGGCTACAATGAGCAGTTCTTC
>TRBJ2-5|NA|NA|TRBV12-3/TRBV12-4
CASSPDSIATQYF
TGTGCCAGCAGTCCAGACTCGATTGCGACCCAGTACTTC
>TRBJ1-1|NA|NA|TRBV11-3
CASSLGGYPNPMNTEAFF
TGTGCCAGCAGCCTCGGGGGGTACCCGAATCCTATGAACACTGAAGCTTTCTTT
>TRBJ1-6|NA|once|TRBV11-2
CASSLGGQGYSPLHF
TGTGCCAGCAGCTTAGGGGGCCAGGGGTATTCACCCCTCCACTTT
>TRBJ1-5|NA|NA|TRBV19
CASSEDRDQPQHF
TGTGCCAGTAGTGAGGACAGAGATCAGCCCCAGCATTTT
>TRBJ1-3|TRBD1|NA|TRBV18
CASSPNSGQGTGNTIYF
TGTGCCAGCTCACCAAACTCTGGACAGGGTACCGGAAACACCATATATTTT
>TRBJ2-7|TRBD1|NA|TRBV7-2
CASSLLGQGIYEQYF
TGTGCCAGCAGCTTACTCGGACAGGGGATTTACGAGCAGTACTTC
>TRBJ1-5|TRBD1|once|TRBV19
CAGGDRGSGKPQHF
TGTGCCGGGGGAGACAGGGGCTCTGGAAAGCCCCAGCATTTT
>TRBJ1-1|NA|NA|TRBV2
CASSQGGAEAFF
TGTGCCAGCAGCCAGGGTGGCGCTGAAGCTTTCTTT
>TRBJ2-7|TRBD2|NA|TRBV13
CASSTQAREGRGKMQYF
TGTGCCAGCAGCACCCAGGCTCGGGAGGGCCGAGGGAAGATGCAGTACTTC
>TRBJ2-1|TRBD2|NA|TRBV10-3
CAIRYAGGPNNEQFF
TGTGCCATCAGATACGCGGGGGGGCCAAACAATGAGCAGTTCTTC
>TRBJ1-3|TRBD1|NA|TRBV25-1
CASSEPGGYGNTIYF
TGTGCCAGCAGTGAGCCAGGGGGCTATGGAAACACCATATATTTT
>TRBJ2-3|NA|NA|TRBV30
CAWSVQGVSDTQYF
TGTGCCTGGAGTGTACAGGGTGTTTCGGATACGCAGTATTTT
>TRBJ1-2|NA|NA|TRBV7-9
CASSVNAGISGYTF
TGTGCCAGCAGCGTAAACGCCGGGATAAGTGGCTACACCTTC
>TRBJ2-2|TRBD2|NA|TRBV5-4
CASSLGGRRELFF
TGTGCCAGCAGCTTGGGCGGGAGAAGGGAGCTGTTTTTT
>TRBJ2-1|NA|NA|TRBV15
CATSRSNSYNEQFF
TGTGCCACCAGCAGGAGCAACTCCTACAATGAGCAGTTCTTC
>TRBJ1-6|NA|NA|TRBV4-2
CASSQVLPINSPLHF
TGTGCCAGCAGCCAAGTTCTGCCTATTAATTCACCCCTCCACTTT
>TRBJ1-2|NA|NA|TRBV11-2
CASSLDWGGSYGYTF
TGTGCCAGCAGCTTAGATTGGGGGGGAAGCTATGGCTACACCTTC
>TRBJ2-1|TRBD1|NA|TRBV12-5
CASGGGTGAYNEQFF
TGTGCTAGTGGGGGTGGGACAGGGGCCTACAATGAGCAGTTCTTC
>TRBJ1-3|NA|NA|TRBV11-2
CASSLVSWGAGNTIYF
TGTGCCAGCAGCTTAGTATCTTGGGGGGCTGGAAACACCATATATTTT
>TRBJ1-6|NA|NA|TRBV19
CASSNGRVENSPLHF
TGTGCCAGTAGTAACGGCAGGGTGGAAAATTCACCCCTCCACTTT
>TRBJ2-3|NA|few|TRBV3-1/TRBV3-2
CASRGASTDTQYF
TGTGCCAGCAGAGGGGCTAGCACAGATACGCAGTATTTT
>TRBJ2-7|NA|NA|TRBV3-1/TRBV3-2
CASSQLSSYEQYF
TGTGCCAGCAGCCAACTTAGCTCCTACGAGCAGTACTTC
>TRBJ2-3|TRBD1|NA|TRBV5-5
CASSRDRSLGTDTQYF
TGTGCCAGCAGCAGGGACAGGAGCTTGGGCACAGATACGCAGTATTTT
>TRBJ1-4|NA|NA|TRBV5-1
CASSWEGRPNEKLFF
TGCGCCAGCAGCTGGGAGGGAAGACCTAATGAAAAACTGTTTTTT
>TRBJ1-2|TRBD1|NA|TRBV5-1
CASSLAGGQGGYGYTF
TGCGCCAGCAGCTTGGCCGGGGGACAGGGAGGGTATGGCTACACCTTC
>TRBJ1-5|TRBD1|NA|TRBV6-5
CASRDRGGINQPQHF
TGTGCCAGCAGAGACAGGGGAGGAATCAATCAGCCCCAGCATTTT
>TRBJ2-7|NA|NA|TRBV24-1
CATSRGYEQYF
TGTGCCACCAGTCGAGGGTACGAGCAGTACTTC
>TRBJ1-2|NA|once|TRBV19
CASSIVREANYGYTF
TGTGCCAGTAGTATAGTGAGGGAAGCTAACTATGGCTACACCTTC
>TRBJ2-7|TRBD1|NA|TRBV2
CASSEQGQGTYEQYF
TGTGCCAGCAGTGAACAAGGACAGGGTACCTACGAGCAGTACTTC
>TRBJ1-2|NA|once|TRBV2
CASSARDINYGYTF
TGTGCCAGCAGTGCCCGGGACATTAACTATGGCTACACCTTC
>TRBJ2-3|NA|NA|TRBV10-3
CAISESMTVTTDTQYF
TGTGCCATCAGTGAGTCAATGACAGTTACAACAGATACGCAGTATTTT
>TRBJ1-1|TRBD1|NA|TRBV4-1
CASSQAQDRAAMMNTEAFF
TGCGCCAGCAGCCAAGCGCAGGACAGGGCCGCCATGATGAACACTGAAGCTTTCTTT